The 23 T cell receptor beta chains given below trace back to one sample, sequenced in a study of cytomegalovirus exposure and HLA in healthy donors. This PCR relied on a set of 60 Vbeta primers and 13 Jbeta primers. The data were produced by immunoSEQ multiplex PCR, yet TCRdb's version contains in-frame clones alone and is incomplete. There are some 120,000 clones in the sample; 73% occur only once, and 4.1% lies in the top ten. Sample: PBMCs. The receptor source for this set is a woman aged 35 to 49 in good health and CMV-seronegative.

Regarding this clone: The junction shows a germline mismatch at one end, possibly a read error. This chain uses TRBV7-9 with TRBJ2-7; 7 bases align to TRBD1. This CDR3 region has 16 residues. Germline lookup yields CDR1 SEHNR and CDR2 FQNEAQ (reference sequence). The CDR3 bases are TGTTCCAGCAGCTTAGACAGGGCGCCACAATCCTACGAGCAGTACTTC. Its protein is CSSSLDRAPQSYEQYF.

V and J are TRBV4-3 and TRBJ2-1; TRBD2 matches 7 bases. Germline loops: CDR1 LGHNA, CDR2 YSLEER. V was clipped by 0 bases and J by 3 bases; unmatched bases: 14. The CDR3 contains 19 residues. CDR3 nucleotide sequence: TGCGCCAGCAGCCAAGATTCCTTGGGAGGGCTAGCGGACTACAATGAGCAGTTCTTC. Its translation: CASSQDSLGGLADYNEQFF.

The V call is TRBV6-6, the J call TRBJ1-1; 10 nucleotides line up with TRBD1. V shed 6 bases and J 10 bases; nucleotides not matched to a gene: 8. Per germline, CDR1 MNHNY and CDR2 SVGAGI (reference sequence). The CDR3 extends over 13 amino acids. CDR3: CASRDRGGDAAFF. CDR3 in DNA: TGTGCCAGCAGGGACAGGGGGGGAGACGCAGCTTTCTTT.

V is TRBV15 and J is TRBJ2-1, with TRBD1 matching over 7 bases. From germline, CDR1 is LNHNV and CDR2 YYDKDF (reference sequence). The CDR3 extends over 16 amino acids. The J segment lost 2 bases and the V segment lost 0 bases, leaving 4 bases of the junction unmatched. CDR3 nucleotide sequence: TGTGCCACCAGCAGAGATCCCGGGACAGCCTACAATGAGCAGTTCTTC. It encodes CATSRDPGTAYNEQFF.

This clone was found a few times. The chain couples TRBV5-8 to TRBJ2-1; tentative D call: TRBD1 (5 bases). This CDR3 is 18 amino acids long. The germline V gene has CDR1 SGHTS and CDR2 YDEGEE. V lost 4 bases to trimming and J lost 4 bases, with 24 bases between them. The CDR3 loop is CASSVGERVSRVYNEQFF. DNA for the CDR3: TGTGCCAGCAGCGTAGGGGAACGGGTATCGCGAGTATACAATGAGCAGTTCTTC.

This chain links TRBV5-6 with TRBJ2-7; D is possibly TRBD1 (5 bases). Trimming took 5 bases from V and 6 from J, leaving 24 bases between them. Germline-derived CDR1 and CDR2 are SGHDT and YYEEEE. CDR3 length: 16 residues. The DNA for the CDR3 is TGTGCCAGCAGTCCCACCACGCTTGGCAGGGTTGTCGAGCAGTACTTC. It yields the protein CASSPTTLGRVVEQYF.

Only one count was recorded for this clone. The CDR3 DNA sequence: TGTGCCAGCAGCAGAGAATTGGACAGGGACGAGCAGTACTTC. Amino acid sequence: CASSRELDRDEQYF. The V gene is TRBV7-9, the J gene TRBJ2-7, with 8 positions matching TRBD1. J lost 5 bases, V lost 5 bases, and 8 bases had no gene match. Germline loops: CDR1 SEHNR, CDR2 FQNEAQ (reference sequence). This CDR3 region has 14 residues.

V usage is TRBV19 and J usage is TRBJ1-2; 9 nucleotides match TRBD1. The V gene end was trimmed by 1 base and the J gene end by 3 bases; junction bases not matched to a gene: 0. This CDR3 spans 14 amino acids. CDR1 and CDR2 (germline): LNHDA, SQIVND (reference sequence). The CDR3 loop is CASSIGQGDYGYTF. CDR3 coding DNA: TGTGCCAGTAGTATAGGACAGGGGGACTATGGCTACACCTTC.

This chain links TRBV5-6 with TRBJ2-1; 11 bases fit TRBD2. CDR1 and CDR2 from the germline V gene are SGHDT and YYEEEE. Germline trimming cut 0 bases from V and 7 bases from J; bases unmatched to any gene: 3. This CDR3 is built from 15 residues. DNA for the CDR3: TGTGCCAGCAGCTTGGAACTAGCGGGGGTTAATGAGCAGTTCTTC. Its translation is CASSLELAGVNEQFF.

The chain recombines TRBV6-5 with TRBJ1-2; 8 nucleotides agree with TRBD1. The CDR3 extends over 14 amino acids. Germline trimming cut 5 bases from V and 4 bases from J; bases unmatched to any gene: 6. Germline values: CDR1 MNHEY, CDR2 SVGAGI. CDR3 protein: CASSPGTGFYGYTF. The DNA for the CDR3 is TGTGCCAGCAGTCCTGGGACAGGTTTCTATGGCTACACCTTC.

The V call is TRBV14, the J call TRBJ2-3, with D perhaps matching TRBD2 (5 bases). This CDR3 is 13 amino acids long. V lost 4 bases to trimming and J lost 5 bases, with 10 bases between them. CDR1 and CDR2 (germline): SGHDN, FVKESK. The CDR3 sequence is CASSPERRDTQYF. CDR3 DNA: TGTGCCAGCAGCCCCGAGCGGCGAGATACGCAGTATTTT.

The J gene is TRBJ2-3, the V gene TRBV25-1; possible D gene TRBD2, 7 bases. The CDR3 has 15 amino acids. Deletions cut 1 base from V and 4 bases from J, with 12 bases between. In germline, CDR1 is MGHDK, CDR2 SYGVNS. The CDR3 DNA reads TGTGCCAGCAGTGAATGGGGGGCGGGGGCAGATACGCAGTATTTT. This translates into CASSEWGAGADTQYF.

CDR3 in DNA: TGTGCCAGCAGTGACGAGCCTCATAAAGCGTATGGCTACACCTTC. Translation: CASSDEPHKAYGYTF. The chain combines TRBV2 with TRBJ1-2, with D unresolved. Germline V lookup: CDR1 SNHLY, CDR2 FYNNEI. The CDR3 contains 15 residues. The V end lost 3 bases, the J end lost 5 bases, and 16 bases lay between the germline ends.

This clone has only a few counts. The DNA for the CDR3 is TGTGCCAGCAGCTACCGCCTTACAGCCCACTATGGCTACACCTTC. Its translation is CASSYRLTAHYGYTF. This chain connects TRBV7-8 to TRBJ1-2; D is unresolved. Looked up from germline, CDR1 is SGHVS and CDR2 is FQNEAQ. Trimming left V 4 bases short and J 3 bases short, with 15 bases between. This CDR3 is 15 amino acids long.

The rearrangement uses TRBV4-3 and TRBJ1-2, with 9 bases matching TRBD1. Per germline, CDR1 LGHNA and CDR2 YSLEER. This CDR3 is built from 15 residues. Germline trimming cut 0 bases from V and 4 bases from J; bases unmatched to any gene: 3. The CDR3 is CASSQDQGQGYGYTF. The CDR3 region has the DNA TGCGCCAGCAGCCAAGATCAGGGACAGGGCTATGGCTACACCTTC.

With regard to this clone: Other DNA sequences in the sample encode the same CDR3. V and J are TRBV11-2 and TRBJ2-2, with unresolved D. Per the germline V gene, CDR1 is SGHAT and CDR2 is FQNNGV. Between the trimmed V and J ends, which lost 0 bases and 7 bases, there was a span of 6 bases. CDR3 length: 13 amino acids. CDR3 residues: CASSLESSGELFF. The DNA of the CDR3 is TGTGCCAGCAGCTTAGAATCCAGCGGGGAGCTGTTTTTT.

A few counts support this clone. The chain recombines TRBV5-8 with TRBJ2-5; 14 bases match TRBD2. The CDR3 sequence is 16 residues long. V shed 0 bases and J 5 bases; nucleotides not matched to a gene: 3. CDR1 and CDR2 from the germline V gene are SGHTS and YDEGEE. The CDR3 coding sequence is TGTGCCAGCAGCTTGGGGGGGACTAGCGGGAGCGAGACCCAGTACTTC. Translating it yields CASSLGGTSGSETQYF.

DNA of the CDR3: TGTGCCAGCAGCCAAGCGGTTAGTGAGCGGGGGGGCTATGGTGAGCAGTTCTTC. This sequence encodes CASSQAVSERGGYGEQFF. The V and J genes are TRBV4-2 and TRBJ2-1, with 10 positions matching TRBD2. Germline values: CDR1 LGHNA, CDR2 YNFKEQ. CDR3 length equals 18 residues. J gave up 9 bases and V 1 base, and 15 bases lay outside the gene matches.

This chain joins TRBV20-1 and TRBJ1-2; no definite D call. CDR1 is DFQATT, CDR2 SNEGSKA, per germline (reference sequence). This CDR3 spans 10 amino acids. The V end was cut by 5 bases, the J end by 6 bases, with 7 bases between. The CDR3 loop reads CSAWSDGYTF. The CDR3 DNA sequence: TGCAGTGCTTGGAGCGATGGCTACACCTTC.

The rearrangement uses TRBV10-3 and TRBJ1-5; no clear D gene. Trimming took off 4 bases at V and 4 bases at J, with 8 bases between the two ends. The CDR3 length is 13 residues. CDR1 ENHRY and CDR2 SYGVKD come from the germline V gene. CDR3 coding DNA: TGTGCCATCAGTGGGGCGAGTAATCAGCCCCAGCATTTT. Protein sequence: CAISGASNQPQHF.

V and J are TRBV11-2 and TRBJ2-5; D gene ambiguous. The J call may be faulty, since TRBJ2-7 better matches the DNA end. Germline-derived CDR1 and CDR2 are SGHAT and FQNNGV. CDR3 size: 12 residues. The CDR3 nucleotides read TGTGCCAGCAGCTTAGGGAACTACGAGCAGTACTTC. Protein sequence: CASSLGNYEQYF.

This rearrangement joins TRBV27 to TRBJ2-6, with D possibly being TRBD2 (6 bases). The CDR3 totals 20 residues. The V end lost 6 bases, the J end lost 0 bases, and 24 bases lay between the germline ends. Germline CDR1 MNHEY, CDR2 SMNVEV (reference sequence). CDR3 DNA sequence: TGTGCCAGCAGCCTTATCGGGTTTAGCGGTCCAAGCTCTGGGGCCAACGTCCTGACTTTC. This gives the protein CASSLIGFSGPSSGANVLTF.

This clone was recorded once. The CDR3 sequence is CASSPGGAGNTIYF. CDR3 DNA: TGTGCCAGCAGTCCAGGGGGCGCTGGAAACACCATATATTTT. V and J are TRBV28 and TRBJ1-3; 8 nucleotides agree with TRBD1. Germline CDR1 MDHEN, CDR2 SYDVKM. The CDR3 has 14 residues. V shed 5 bases and J 2 bases; nucleotides not matched to a gene: 2. Full variable domain (outside the CDR3, taken from reference TRBV28 and TRBJ1-3): DVKVTQSSRYLVKRTGEKVFLECVQDMDHENMFWYRQDPGLGLRLIYFSYDVKMKEKGDIPEGYSVSREKKERFSLILESASTNQTSMYLCASSPGGAGNTIYFGEGSWLTVV.